This T cell receptor (beta chain) was sequenced in a study of T cell repertoires in cytomegalovirus infection. About the study: Indicated by public TCR beta signatures were CMV infection and matching HLA type.

With 4 bases removed from V and 0 bases from J, the gap between germline ends came to 11 bases. The CDR3 length is 15 residues. Germline CDR1 SGHNT, CDR2 YYREEE (reference sequence). Findings and limits, study-wide: Summed frequency of shared TCR beta families picked out CMV carriers who also had the relevant HLA. HLA-C-restricted, CMV-specific TCR beta clonotypes were dominant ex vivo.

This clonotype was found a few times. Its specificity is not known. In TCRdb, the reads were re-called with MiXCR into one record per CDR3 protein. The data contain approximately 1,000,000 distinct CDR3 sequences, under 40% of them singletons. V gene TRBV5-4 combines with J gene TRBJ2-1; D is perhaps TRBD2 (5 bases). This receptor was taken from a human donor in good health (CMV status not recorded). Some clones in this sample may be carry-over from other donors' samples. Material: cultured CD8+ T cells from PBMCs, obtained from culture after CMV antigen stimulation. DNA of the CDR3: TGTGCCAGCAGCCCCCGGGGAGTCTCCTACAATGAGCAGTTCTTC. It encodes CASSPRGVSYNEQFF.